The sequence of this T cell receptor beta chain was determined in a study of post-analysis software for immune sequencing data. Study observations and caveats: A handful of TRBV segments, including TRBV5-6, TRBV5-1 and TRBV20-1, were more frequent in patients than controls. Significantly lower normalized Chao1 diversity was found in patients with multiple sclerosis relative to controls.

Every TCR beta cDNA library bore unique molecular identifiers. cDNA molecules numbering about 490,000 came from approximately 0.91 to 9.4 million T cells. TCRdb re-called the PCR reads through MiXCR, storing one row per CDR3 protein. The table records 750,000 to 950,000 distinct CDR3 sequences, approximately 53% of them present only once. This CDR3 region has 16 residues. Per germline, CDR1 SQVTM and CDR2 ANQGSEA. Trimming stripped 1 base from V and 0 bases from J, with 16 bases between. As regards this clonotype: Its antigen is unidentified.

The rearrangement links TRBV29-1 to TRBJ2-7; D remains unclear. Material: blood. The TCR sequence derives from a girl under 18 with multiple sclerosis. The CDR3 nucleotides are TGCAGCGTTGAAGGCCTTAGCCCCCACCTCTCCTACGAGCAGTACTTC. It translates to CSVEGLSPHLSYEQYF.